These 4 T cell receptor beta chains share one sample of origin, sequenced in a study of spatial heterogeneity in lung cancer (dated by TCRdb to between 2018 and 2020). Receptor amplification or capture employed 5' RACE. Reads for this sample came from a NextSeq 500. TCRdb redid the processing of the public reads, applying fastp at Q25 and MiXCR, and retained in-frame beta chains. Rows are combined by CDR3 protein, so each entry shows the most common genes and DNA. Across this sample there are some 83,000 distinct CDR3 sequences, with 8% seen only once. The ten largest clonotypes hold roughly 7% of the sample. According to the study, the label for this sample's time point signals: sample taken at primary tumor resection. Sequences were derived from PBMCs, sampled at surgery. Receptor source: a male donor with early-stage non-small cell lung cancer.

Many counts were recorded for this clonotype. The chain links TRBV5-1 to TRBJ1-1, with D uncertain. V was pared by 4 bases and J by 4 bases, with 14 bases between. Per germline, CDR1 SGHRS and CDR2 YFSETQ. The length of the CDR3 is 14 residues. For the CDR3, the DNA is TGCGCCAGCAGCCCAGGTGCGGGTGGCACTGAAGCTTTCTTT. Its protein is CASSPGAGGTEAFF.

This clonotype was seen at least ten times. The chain has TRBV4-3 and TRBJ1-2; a weak D match, TRBD1 (6 bases). The germline V gene has CDR1 LGHNA and CDR2 YSLEER. There are 15 residues in the CDR3. The ends were cut back, 1 base at V and 0 bases at J, with 9 bases in the middle. Here the CDR3 DNA reads TGCGCCAGCAGCCAAGCGACAGGCGCTAACTATGGCTACACCTTC. Amino acids: CASSQATGANYGYTF.

At least ten counts were recorded for this clonotype. The genes are TRBV2 and TRBJ1-2; D unresolved. Germline assignment: CDR1 SNHLY and CDR2 FYNNEI. The V and J ends lost 8 bases and 3 bases respectively, with 10 bases between them. CDR3 length equals 12 residues. The CDR3 sequence is CASDEEDYGYTF. For the CDR3, the DNA is TGTGCCAGCGATGAGGAGGACTATGGCTACACCTTC.

This clonotype was detected only a few times. Sequence at one end of the junction differs from germline and may be a read error. This chain uses TRBV27 with TRBJ1-5, with a possible D match to TRBD1 (6 bases). The CDR3 has 14 residues. Germline values: CDR1 MNHEY, CDR2 SMNVEV (reference sequence). The CDR3, as DNA: TGTGCCAACAGTACCGGACAGACTAATCAGCCCCAGCATTTT. Residues: CANSTGQTNQPQHF.